This T cell receptor beta chain was recorded in a study of shared clonotypes between healthy human individuals. Generated by immunoSEQ multiplex PCR, the TCRdb table keeps only in-frame clones and is missing some. The table lists a few million clones, just over 90% of them singletons. Germline lookup yields CDR1 MRHNA and CDR2 SNTAGT. There are 17 residues in the CDR3. Trimming took off 3 bases at V and 0 bases at J, with 17 bases between the two ends. General study results and limits: A generally larger estimated richness was seen in naive subsets than in memory subsets.

Notes on this clone: Its antigen remains unidentified.

This sequence was found in a man between 18 and 35 years old in good health. Some clones in this sample may be carry-over from other donors' samples. The material sequenced was naive CD4+ T cells from PBMCs. Indicated subset: CD45RA+ positively selected. This chain uses TRBV6-4 with TRBJ1-1; D gene ambiguous. DNA of the CDR3: TGTGCCAGCAGTGATGTGGATAATGGCCAACTGAACACTGAAGCTTTCTTT. This encodes CASSDVDNGQLNTEAFF.